This is a list of T cell receptor beta chains from one sample in a study of regulatory T cells. Here immunoSEQ multiplex PCR was the method, and the copy in TCRdb shows in-frame clones only, minus some. The table shows 21,000 or so clones, with approximately 93% occurring only once. Sequenced material: CD8+ T cells sorted from blood. These receptors were obtained from a child aged 2 to 10 with CD3G deficiency. CDR3s include the opening cysteine and the closing phenylalanine or tryptophan. The D gene is left open where the match is weak. Clone size is shown for a subset of rows, as once, few, many or a class of expanded clone.

v_call,clone_size,j_call,d_call,cdr3_nt,cdr3_aa
TRBV12-5,-,TRBJ2-6,-,TGTGCTAGTGGTTTTGGGACCGAGAGCTCTGGGGCCAACGTCCTGACTTTC,CASGFGTESSGANVLTF
TRBV19,-,TRBJ2-3,-,TGTGCCAGTAGTATGGGAGCAGATACGCAGTATTTT,CASSMGADTQYF
TRBV6-1,-,TRBJ2-7,-,TGTGCCAGCAGTGACACGGGATTGTCCTACGAGCAGTACTTC,CASSDTGLSYEQYF
TRBV10-3,-,TRBJ2-7,TRBD2,TGTGCCATCAGTGAAGCGGGGGGCTACGAGCAGTACTTC,CAISEAGGYEQYF
TRBV28,once,TRBJ2-7,-,TGTGCCAGCAGTTCGACCGGGAGCCTCTACGAGCAGTACTTC,CASSSTGSLYEQYF
TRBV6-1,-,TRBJ2-7,-,TGTGCCAGCAGTGAAAGAAAGTACGAGCAGTACTTC,CASSERKYEQYF
TRBV6-1,-,TRBJ2-7,TRBD1,TGTGCCAGCAGTGAGTACCCAGGGGGCGAAGGCTACGAGCAGTACTTC,CASSEYPGGEGYEQYF
TRBV6-1,-,TRBJ2-7,-,TGTGCCAGCAGTGCGGGAGCCACCTACGAGCAGTACTTC,CASSAGATYEQYF
TRBV5-1,-,TRBJ2-7,-,TGCGCCAGCAGTATAGAGCCCCTATACGAGCAGTACTTC,CASSIEPLYEQYF
TRBV28,-,TRBJ1-1,-,TGTGCCAGCAGTTTTAGCGTGAACACTGAAGCTTTCTTT,CASSFSVNTEAFF
TRBV7-8,-,TRBJ1-1,TRBD1,TGTGCCAGCAAATTAGGGACAGGGGCTTCTAACACTGAAGCTTTCTTT,CASKLGTGASNTEAFF
TRBV6-1,once,TRBJ2-7,-,TGTGCCAGCAGTGAAGTGGGGGCTTCCTACGAGCAGTACTTC,CASSEVGASYEQYF
TRBV6-1,-,TRBJ2-1,-,TGTGCCAGCAGTGAAGCGTGGGGGGCGGGGAATGAGCAGTTCTTC,CASSEAWGAGNEQFF
TRBV6-1,-,TRBJ1-1,-,TGTGCCAGCAACTGGGGGTACGAAGCTTTCTTT,CASNWGYEAFF
TRBV11-3,-,TRBJ2-7,-,TGTGCCAGCAGCTCCGGCGGAAGGAGGGACGAGCAGTACTTC,CASSSGGRRDEQYF
TRBV28,-,TRBJ2-7,-,TGTGCCAGCAGCTCGGGACGGGCCTACGAGCAGTACTTC,CASSSGRAYEQYF
TRBV28,few,TRBJ2-1,TRBD2,TGTGCCAGCCGGGACGGGACTAGCGGCTACAATGAGCAGTTCTTC,CASRDGTSGYNEQFF
TRBV10-3,-,TRBJ1-2,-,TGTGCCATCACCGCAGACCCAGGTGGAACTGATGGCTACACCTTC,CAITADPGGTDGYTF
TRBV28,-,TRBJ2-7,-,TGTGCCAGCAGCCCCCCGAGCTCCTACGAGCAGTACTTC,CASSPPSSYEQYF
TRBV7-9,once,TRBJ2-2,-,TGTGCCAGCAGCCCCCTTGGATTACACGGGGAGCTGTTTTTT,CASSPLGLHGELFF
TRBV28,few,TRBJ1-4,-,TGTGCCAGCAGTTCCAGGGGTAATGAAAAACTGTTTTTT,CASSSRGNEKLFF
TRBV1,-,TRBJ2-1,-,TGCACCAGCAGCCAAGATCAAGGACTAGGGGTCCATGAGCAGTTCTTC,CTSSQDQGLGVHEQFF
TRBV28,-,TRBJ2-7,TRBD1,TGTGCCAGCAGTCCGACAGGGGGCGAAATGTCCTACGAGCAGTACTTC,CASSPTGGEMSYEQYF
TRBV28,once,TRBJ2-7,-,TGTGCCAGCAGTCTCCGGGGTGATTCCTACGAGCAGTACTTC,CASSLRGDSYEQYF
TRBV5-1,-,TRBJ2-1,-,TGCGCCAGCAGCCCTTGGCCCAACAATGAGCAGTTCTTC,CASSPWPNNEQFF
TRBV13,-,TRBJ2-1,-,TGTGCCAGCAGCGCGGGGACTGAGCAGTTCTTC,CASSAGTEQFF
TRBV7-8,-,TRBJ2-1,-,TGTGCCAGCAGCTTAGCGGTCAATGAGCAGTTCTTC,CASSLAVNEQFF
TRBV28,-,TRBJ1-1,-,TGTGCCAGCAGGGGCGCTTGGGGGGAGGACACTGAAGCTTTCTTT,CASRGAWGEDTEAFF
TRBV6-5,once,TRBJ1-5,-,TGTGCCAGCAGTTACGACGACCCCAATCAGCCCCAGCATTTT,CASSYDDPNQPQHF
TRBV7-6,-,TRBJ2-1,TRBD2,TGTGCCAGCAGCTTAGAGCTAGCGGGAGGGCCAGTTGAGCAGTTCTTC,CASSLELAGGPVEQFF
TRBV28,-,TRBJ2-3,TRBD2,TGTGCCAGCAGTTCGATCTCTAGCGGGAGGGCCTCAGATACGCAGTATTTT,CASSSISSGRASDTQYF
TRBV28,-,TRBJ2-1,TRBD2,TGTGCCAGCAGCCTTACTAGCGGGAGATACAATGAGCAGTTCTTC,CASSLTSGRYNEQFF
TRBV7-9,-,TRBJ2-3,-,TGTGCCAGCAGCTGGGGCACAGATACGCAGTATTTT,CASSWGTDTQYF
TRBV28,-,TRBJ2-7,-,TGTGCCACAGGGGGGGCCACCCTCCACGAGCAGTACTTC,CATGGATLHEQYF
TRBV11-2,-,TRBJ2-1,-,TGTGCCAGCAGCTTAGTACCTCGCAGCCGTGAGCAGTTCTTC,CASSLVPRSREQFF
TRBV28,-,TRBJ1-1,-,TGTGCCAGCAGTCCGGGGTTAATTAGGACTGAAGCTTTCTTT,CASSPGLIRTEAFF
TRBV28,-,TRBJ2-7,-,TGTGCCAGCAGTTTCGGCTACTCCTACGAGCAGTACTTC,CASSFGYSYEQYF
TRBV11-2,-,TRBJ2-3,-,TGTGCCAGCAGCTTGGACGTCGTTAAAGATACGCAGTATTTT,CASSLDVVKDTQYF
TRBV7-9,once,TRBJ2-1,-,TGTGCCAGCAGCTCCGGGACTGGTGGAATTAAGTATGAGCAGTTCTTC,CASSSGTGGIKYEQFF
TRBV28,-,TRBJ2-1,-,TGTGCCAGCAGTATCCTTAACTCCTACAATGAGCAGTTCTTC,CASSILNSYNEQFF
TRBV28,-,TRBJ2-1,-,TGTGCCAGCAGTTTTGGGGGCGCCTCCTACAATGAGCAGTTCTTC,CASSFGGASYNEQFF
TRBV28,-,TRBJ1-3,TRBD1,TGTGCCAGCAGTTTGGACAGGGCAGACACCATATATTTT,CASSLDRADTIYF
TRBV6-1,-,TRBJ2-3,-,TGTGCCAGCAGTGACAGGGGAGGAGATACGCAGTATTTT,CASSDRGGDTQYF
TRBV28,-,TRBJ2-7,TRBD1,TGTGCCAGCAGTTTAACTACAGGGGGATCCCCCCCCTACGAGCAGTACTTC,CASSLTTGGSPPYEQYF
TRBV7-9,-,TRBJ1-4,-,TGTGCCAGCAGCCGGGGACGGCCGAATGAAAAACTGTTTTTT,CASSRGRPNEKLFF
TRBV28,-,TRBJ1-1,TRBD1,TGTGCCAGCAGTCCAGCCGGGACAGGGGAAAGGGTTGAAGCTTTCTTT,CASSPAGTGERVEAFF
TRBV6-1,-,TRBJ1-5,-,TGTGCCAGCAGTGAACAGCGAGGGGCCAGAGGGGCCCAGCATTTT,CASSEQRGARGAQHF
TRBV19,-,TRBJ1-5,TRBD1,TGTGCCAGTAGTAGCCATACCGGGACAGGGAATCAGCCCCAGCATTTT,CASSSHTGTGNQPQHF
TRBV5-1,-,TRBJ2-1,TRBD1,TGCGCCAGCAGCTTGTGCCCGAGTGGCCGGACAGGGAGCAAGGTGGGATACAATGAGCAGTTCTTC,CASSLCPSGRTGSKVGYNEQFF
TRBV6-5,-,TRBJ1-1,-,TGTGCCACCAATGGGGCCGGACATAACACTGAAGCTTTCTTT,CATNGAGHNTEAFF
TRBV7-8,-,TRBJ2-7,TRBD1,TGTGCCAGCAGTCAGAGAATACCCGGACAGGGGCAATACGAGCAGTACTTC,CASSQRIPGQGQYEQYF
TRBV28,-,TRBJ2-3,-,TGTGCCATCTCACAGGCGTTCACAGATACGCAGTATTTT,CAISQAFTDTQYF
TRBV28,-,TRBJ2-7,TRBD2,TGTGCCAGCAGTTCACGGACTAGCGGTTACGAGCAGTACTTC,CASSSRTSGYEQYF
TRBV7-8,-,TRBJ2-4,-,TGTGCCAGCAGCCCAGAGGGGCAGGGCCCAGCCAAAAACATTCAGTACTTC,CASSPEGQGPAKNIQYF
TRBV28,few,TRBJ2-1,TRBD2,TGTGCCAGCAGTTTTCTAGCGGGAGGTGGGAATGAGCAGTTCTTC,CASSFLAGGGNEQFF
TRBV28,-,TRBJ2-7,TRBD2,TGTGCCAGCAGTTCGATTCTAGCGGGAGCCAGAGAGCAGTACTTC,CASSSILAGAREQYF
TRBV28,-,TRBJ1-1,-,TGTGCCAGCAGTCACCCGAACACTGAAGCTTTCTTT,CASSHPNTEAFF
TRBV27,-,TRBJ2-7,TRBD2,TGTGCCAGCAGTCCGGGGGGGAGTATCGGCGAGCAGTACTTC,CASSPGGSIGEQYF